Included here is one T cell receptor (beta chain) sequence, with context. These data come from a study of control samples from healthy donors and cancer patients. This CDR3 is 13 amino acids long. After removal of 7 bases from V and 5 bases from J, the junction contained 6 bases not matched to a gene. The germline V gene has CDR1 SNHLY and CDR2 FYNNEI. Using immunoSEQ multiplex PCR, the repertoire was profiled, and TCRdb retains in-frame clones only, with some absent. The table lists some 71,000 clones, over 85% of them singletons. This receptor was identified in a man between 60 and 70 years old with lung cancer. Source material: PBMCs. The gene calls are TRBV2 and TRBJ1-2; 8 bases are shared with TRBD1. The CDR3 region is CASKDRVPYGYTF. Written as DNA, the CDR3 is TGTGCCAGCAAGGACAGGGTCCCTTATGGCTACACCTTC.